This T cell receptor (beta chain) came from a study of neoadjuvant anti-PD-1 for oral cavity cancer. About the research overall: Before surgery, most patients got three to four biweekly 3 mg/kg nivolumab doses. Around day 43, patients without progression received a fourth nivolumab dose before surgery.

Assay used: immunoSEQ multiplex PCR; TCRdb lists only in-frame clones, some missing. Here the sample spans under 15,000 clones, around 75% being singletons. Time point defined: after neoadjuvant nivolumab, at surgical resection. Looked up from germline, CDR1 is SEHNR and CDR2 is FQNEAQ (reference sequence). Trimming cost V 6 bases and J 1 base; bases outside gene matches: 11. CDR3 size: 16 residues. The source material was PBMCs, sampled after nivolumab (anti-PD-1) treatment. The sequence derives from a person between 35 and 79 years old with oral cavity squamous cell carcinoma. This chain connects TRBV7-9 to TRBJ1-1; TRBD1 matches at 7 bases. CDR3 protein: CASRDKQGSANTEAFF. The CDR3 nucleotides are TGTGCCAGCAGAGACAAACAGGGGAGCGCGAACACTGAAGCTTTCTTT.